Following are 12 T cell receptor beta chains from one sample sequenced in a study of shared clonotypes between healthy human individuals. Positive CCR7 selection of CD45RO-negative cells yielded the naive CD8 cells, and terminally differentiated effector memory CD45RA+ cells were excluded. The protocol was immunoSEQ multiplex PCR, while the TCRdb copy is restricted to in-frame clones and leaves out a portion. Among roughly 2 million clones listed, just under 95% were seen once. What was sequenced was naive CD8+ T cells sorted from blood. The receptor set was obtained from a man younger than 35 in good health.

CDR3 bases: TGTGCCAGCAGCTTCCCTAACTATGGCTACACCTTC. Amino acids: CASSFPNYGYTF. The chain couples TRBV7-2 to TRBJ1-2; D remains ambiguous. Looked up from germline, CDR1 is SGHTA and CDR2 is FQGNSA. CDR3 size: 12 residues. Trimming cost V 3 bases and J 0 bases, with 2 bases left between them.

The V gene is TRBV6-1, the J gene TRBJ1-5; D is undetermined. Germline lookup yields CDR1 MNHNS and CDR2 SASEGT. V was cut by 2 bases and J by 5 bases, with 16 bases left in between. This CDR3 has 16 amino acids. Here the CDR3 DNA reads TGTGCCAGCAGTGAATCGGGCAGTTTGGGCCATCAGCCCCAGCATTTT. Encoded protein: CASSESGSLGHQPQHF.

In its sample, this clone was seen a few times. The gene calls are TRBV11-1 and TRBJ1-1; possibly TRBD1 for D (5 bases). The CDR3 extends over 15 amino acids. V dropped 1 base and J dropped 3 bases, with 12 bases sitting between them. Looked up from germline, CDR1 is SGHAT and CDR2 is FQDESV (reference sequence). This CDR3 reads CASSLVGDRYTEAFF. CDR3 sequence (DNA): TGTGCCAGCAGCTTAGTGGGCGACAGATACACTGAAGCTTTCTTT.

The gene calls are TRBV10-3 and TRBJ1-1, with D uncertain. V was clipped by 3 bases and J by 6 bases, with 17 bases between them. CDR3 length: 15 residues. Germline V gene data show CDR1 as ENHRY and CDR2 as SYGVKD. In nucleotides, the CDR3 is TGTGCCATCAGTGATGGACGGCCCGATGAACCTGAAGCTTTCTTT. It translates to CAISDGRPDEPEAFF.

CDR3 nucleotide sequence: TGTGCCAGCAGGCTAGAAAATGCCTACGAGCAGTACTTC. Translating gives CASRLENAYEQYF. V gene TRBV7-9 combines with J gene TRBJ2-7; D unclear. V was clipped by 6 bases and J by 2 bases, with 11 bases between them. CDR3 length equals 13 residues. CDR1 is SEHNR, CDR2 FQNEAQ, per germline (reference sequence).

This rearrangement joins TRBV7-2 to TRBJ2-1; 9 bases are a match to TRBD1. V was pared by 1 base and J by 8 bases, with 3 bases of the junction left unmatched. Germline values: CDR1 SGHTA, CDR2 FQGNSA. The CDR3 is made up of 14 amino acids. The CDR3 nucleotides are TGTGCCAGCAGCTTAGAGGACAGGGGCCATGAGCAGTTCTTC. Protein: CASSLEDRGHEQFF.

The genes are TRBV5-6 and TRBJ2-7, with D perhaps TRBD1 (5 bases). Trimming shortened V by 4 bases and J by 3 bases, and 8 bases separated the two germline ends. The CDR3 is made up of 12 amino acids. Germline V gene data show CDR1 as SGHDT and CDR2 as YYEEEE. The CDR3 DNA is TGTGCCAGCAGCGAAACAGGCTACGAGCAGTACTTC. Protein sequence: CASSETGYEQYF.

The V call is TRBV28, the J call TRBJ1-4; no reliable D call. The V and J ends lost 4 bases and 7 bases respectively, with 10 bases between them. Looked up from germline, CDR1 is MDHEN and CDR2 is SYDVKM. This CDR3 comprises 13 residues. This CDR3 reads CASSSPMVEKLFF. In DNA form, the CDR3 reads TGTGCCAGCAGTTCCCCGATGGTTGAAAAACTGTTTTTT.

The CDR3 DNA follows: TGCGCCAGCAGCTCCAGTCCTCGGAGGGAGACCCAGTACTTC. The encoded protein is CASSSSPRRETQYF. The chain uses TRBV4-1 and TRBJ2-5, with a weak D call TRBD2 (5 bases). CDR1 is MGHRA, CDR2 YSYEKL, per germline. The CDR3 runs 14 residues. V was pared by 5 bases and J by 5 bases, with 15 bases between.

This clone was seen only once. The DNA of the CDR3 is TGTGCCAGTAGTATAGGAGCCGGGCAGCCCCAGCATTTT. Translated: CASSIGAGQPQHF. This chain uses TRBV19 with TRBJ1-5; D remains ambiguous. CDR1 LNHDA and CDR2 SQIVND come from the germline V gene (reference sequence). This CDR3 comprises 13 residues. V was clipped by 1 base and J by 7 bases, with 8 bases between them.

This clone appeared once. The rearrangement joins TRBV27 to TRBJ2-7; perhaps D is TRBD1 or TRBD2 (5 bases each). There are 16 residues in the CDR3. The V gene lost 5 bases and the J gene lost 1 base, with 18 bases spanning the gap. Germline assignment: CDR1 MNHEY and CDR2 SMNVEV (reference sequence). The CDR3 region is CASSPSNGAWSYEQYF. CDR3 sequence (DNA): TGTGCCAGCAGTCCCTCAAACGGGGCCTGGTCCTACGAGCAGTACTTC.

For the CDR3, the DNA is TGTGCCAGCAGCCTTAGGACAGGGTTTGAAGCTTTCTTT. It codes for CASSLRTGFEAFF. The chain joins TRBV11-3 to TRBJ1-1; TRBD1 aligns across 8 bases. The CDR3 runs to 13 residues. V gave up 5 bases and J gave up 7 bases; unmatched junction bases: 6. Germline lookup yields CDR1 SGHNT and CDR2 YENEEA.